The sequence of this T cell receptor (beta chain) was determined in a study of OX40 agonist ivuxolimab in advanced cancers. About the investigation overall: Ivuxolimab was an agonistic, fully human IgG2 monoclonal antibody directed against OX40 (CD134), a costimulatory receptor. In the dose-escalation cohort, around 80% of patients were male, and the mean age was 60 years with a range of roughly 20 to 79. Of the approximately 54 patients in dose escalation, 19 had hepatocellular carcinoma, some 15 had melanoma, 9 had renal cell carcinoma and 9 had head and neck cancer. Partial responses occurred in three dose-escalation patients: two with cutaneous melanoma and one with hepatocellular carcinoma. Patients were allowed to have had prior anti-PD-1, anti-PD-L1 or anti-CTLA-4 therapy, and around two fifths of the dose-escalation patients had been treated with checkpoint inhibitors. The paper covers the monotherapy dose-escalation part of the phase I ivuxolimab trial, which included N ≈ 57 patients. Intravenous ivuxolimab was administered to patients every 2 weeks at six dose levels: 0.01, 0.1, 0.3, 1.5, 3 and 10 mg/kg. The purpose of peripheral TCRbeta sequencing was to test whether ivuxolimab changed TCR sequence diversity and led to clonal T-cell expansion. Here is what the overall study found, with its caveats: Partial responders in the 0.1-3.0 mg/kg groups had among the lowest normalized peripheral clonal expansion, especially among CD8+ T cells. Low levels of normalized T-cell clonal expansion were also seen in some patients who did not respond. After ivuxolimab, CD8+ T cells had more expanded clones than CD4+ T cells on average. Which antigens the clonally expanded peripheral T cells were specific for was not determined. Clonal expansion of both CD4+ and CD8+ blood T cells was observed from baseline to week 6 at doses 0.1 to 3.0 mg/kg.

Genomic DNA was isolated from the sorted cells so that the TCRbeta CDR3 region could be sequenced. The immunoSEQ Assay was used for sequencing of TCRbeta CDR3 regions. The table was pulled from immuneACCESS by TCRdb, which kept in-frame rearrangements only. Such tables lose some clones; where checked, under half of the loss comes from unresolved V genes, and the rest has no known cause. For this sample the table gives around 20,000 clones, of which around two thirds were detected only once. The ten largest clones represent approximately 36% of the sample. The V and J ends are trimmed by 2 bases and 0 bases, leaving 7 bases between them. The germline V gene encodes CDR1 MNHNS and CDR2 SASEGT. The CDR3 goes from the cysteine to the phenylalanine over 14 residues. The sequence is cut down to CDR3 DNA, 42 bases in frame from base 1. Concerning this clone: Its antigen target is currently unknown. Base quality data are lacking; no much larger clone is found one base away.

Patients with autoimmune disease history or receiving systemic immunosuppression were excluded from the trial. Peripheral blood for TCR sequencing was collected from all dose cohorts at baseline, on cycle 4 day 1, and on cycle 7 day 1. Samples were obtained from an open-label, multicenter, first-in-human phase I dose-escalation trial of ivuxolimab. The trial enrolled adults with locally advanced or metastatic head and neck squamous cell, hepatocellular, melanoma or renal cell carcinoma. CD4+ and CD8+ T cells were sorted separately from peripheral blood before TCR sequencing. The clonotype was recovered from an adult with an advanced solid tumor such as melanoma, head and neck, liver or kidney cancer. Here the chain combines TRBV6-1 and TRBJ1-2; tentative D gene TRBD1, with 6 bases matching. This sample comprised CD4+ or CD8+ T cells sorted from blood, obtained in a trial of the OX40 agonist ivuxolimab. The CDR3 loop reads CASSERGANYGYTF. The nucleotides read TGTGCCAGCAGTGAAAGGGGGGCTAACTATGGCTACACCTTC.